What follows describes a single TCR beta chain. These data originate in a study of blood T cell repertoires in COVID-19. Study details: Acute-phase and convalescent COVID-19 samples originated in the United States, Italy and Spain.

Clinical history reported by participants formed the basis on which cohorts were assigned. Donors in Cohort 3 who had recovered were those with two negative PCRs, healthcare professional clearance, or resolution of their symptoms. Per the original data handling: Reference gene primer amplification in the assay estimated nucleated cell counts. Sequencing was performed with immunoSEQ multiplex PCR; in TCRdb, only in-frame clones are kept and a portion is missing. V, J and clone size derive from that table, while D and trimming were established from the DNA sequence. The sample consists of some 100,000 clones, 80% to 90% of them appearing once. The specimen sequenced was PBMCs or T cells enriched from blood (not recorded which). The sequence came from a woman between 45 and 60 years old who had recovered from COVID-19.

The chain's CDR3 is CAIVIAGETGELFF. CDR3 in DNA: TGTGCCATTGTGATAGCGGGAGAAACCGGGGAGCTGTTTTTT. This chain connects TRBV2 to TRBJ2-2; 9 nucleotides align to TRBD2. With 10 bases clipped from V and 5 bases from J, the junction kept 8 bases outside the gene matches. CDR3 length: 14 residues. The V gene's germline CDR1 is SNHLY and CDR2 FYNNEI.